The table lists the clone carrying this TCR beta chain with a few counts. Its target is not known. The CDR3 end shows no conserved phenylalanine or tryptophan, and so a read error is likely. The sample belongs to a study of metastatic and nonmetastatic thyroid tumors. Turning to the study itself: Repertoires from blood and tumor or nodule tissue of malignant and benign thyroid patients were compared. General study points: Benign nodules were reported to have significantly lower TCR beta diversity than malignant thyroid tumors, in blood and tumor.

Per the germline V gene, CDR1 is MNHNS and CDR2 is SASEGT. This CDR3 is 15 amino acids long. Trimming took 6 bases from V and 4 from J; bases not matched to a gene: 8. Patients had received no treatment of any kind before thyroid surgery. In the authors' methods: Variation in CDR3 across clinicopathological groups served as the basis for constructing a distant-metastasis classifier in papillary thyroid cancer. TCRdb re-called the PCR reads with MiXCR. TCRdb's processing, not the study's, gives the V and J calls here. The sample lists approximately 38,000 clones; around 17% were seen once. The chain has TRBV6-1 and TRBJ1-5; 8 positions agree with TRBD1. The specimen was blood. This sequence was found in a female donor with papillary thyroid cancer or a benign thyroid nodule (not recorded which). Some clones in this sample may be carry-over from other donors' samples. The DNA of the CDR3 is TGTGCCAGCAGCCTTCGGACAGGGAATAATCAGCCCCAGCATTCT. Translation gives CASSLRTGNNQPQHS.